Given below is one T cell receptor beta chain in context. The sample is drawn from a study of T cell changes during pregnancy in multiple sclerosis. TCRdb keeps only in-frame clones here, not all; method: immunoSEQ multiplex PCR. The sample lists tens of thousands of clones, around 90% occurring once. The clonotype was recovered from a female donor in good health, enrolled as a control in a pregnancy study. Sequenced here: peripheral blood, sampled after pregnancy.

The CDR3 loop reads CASSLGGLGTGNYGYTF. CDR3 DNA: TGCGCCAGCAGCTTGGGAGGTTTGGGGACAGGGAACTATGGCTACACCTTC. V usage is TRBV5-1 and J usage is TRBJ1-2; 9 nucleotides line up with TRBD1. CDR3 length equals 17 residues. Per germline, CDR1 SGHRS and CDR2 YFSETQ. J lost 2 bases, V lost 0 bases, and 8 bases had no gene match.